What follows is one TCR beta chain and its context. Antigen: not known. This sample stems from a study of T cell responses to AZD1222 COVID-19 vaccine. Overall study findings and caveats: Clonal diversity was possibly underestimated, and the donors were mostly white British, with more females.

Using immunoSEQ multiplex PCR, the repertoire was profiled, and TCRdb retains in-frame clones only, with some absent. This table holds over 70,000 clones, around 90% found once. V lost 6 bases and J lost 3, with 13 bases in between. This CDR3 has 14 residues. Germline V gene sequence: CDR1 WSHSY, CDR2 SAAADI. The input for sequencing was peripheral blood, taken on day 0 of MenACWY control vaccination. The chain recombines TRBV10-2 with TRBJ2-3; D is possibly TRBD2 (6 bases). This clonotype originated in an adult in good health. Written as DNA, the CDR3 is TGCGCCAGCAGGAGACTAGTAGAAACAGATACGCAGTATTTT. Amino acid sequence: CASRRLVETDTQYF.